The source of this T cell receptor (beta chain) is a study of a mutant IDH1 vaccine in newly diagnosed glioma. Study background: Initiation of the vaccine course occurred 4-6 weeks after radiotherapy alone, or alongside temozolomide cycles. At week 35 came visit V12, and visit V13 followed at week 47.

General study points: Pseudoprogression apparently tracked independently of changes in top peripheral T cell clonotypes.

Clones were sequenced by immunoSEQ multiplex PCR, and TCRdb holds only the in-frame ones, with some missing. Of about 56,000 clones listed, roughly four fifths are singletons. With respect to this clone: As yet, its antigen is unknown.

Germline loops: CDR1 SGHDN, CDR2 FVKESK. There are 16 residues in the CDR3. J lost 6 bases, V lost 2 bases, and 11 bases had no gene match. Time point indicated: week 47, end of study. Vaccination used 300 ug of mutant IDH1 20-mer peptide per dose, with topical imiquimod. New IDH1-mutant, ATRX-lost WHO grade 3 or 4 astrocytomas occurred in donors. The chain is built from TRBV14 and TRBJ1-2; TRBD1 matches at 8 bases. The sequence was obtained from a woman aged 50 to 60 with glioma. The sample consisted of PBMCs, taken from a glioma patient whose treatment included an IDH1 peptide vaccine. The CDR3 coding sequence is TGTGCCAGCAGCCAACGTTTTCAGGGGGCGCGAGATGGCTACACCTTC. It translates to CASSQRFQGARDGYTF.